This T cell receptor (beta chain) stems from a study of cytomegalovirus exposure and HLA in healthy donors (dated by TCRdb to 2017 to 2019). Notes on the research overall: The 500 to 800 repertoires of the first cohort and the 110 or so validation repertoires were produced on the same platform, according to a later analysis. The study was designed to test whether signatures of past pathogen exposure could be identified by cataloging public T cell receptors. Besides the first cohort of approximately 670 subjects, a separate validation cohort made up of 120 different subjects was used. To predict cytomegalovirus infection status, the study brought together high-throughput TCR immunosequencing, statistical association of individual TCRs with disease status, and machine learning.

Library creation used the immunoSEQ multiplex PCR assay. The authors processed their data as follows. To diagnose cytomegalovirus status from the catalog of TCR beta chain sequences, a statistical classification framework was built. The source is immuneACCESS, and TCRdb retained only in-frame sequences with V and J called. Part of the clones is not carried over; for the studies checked, unresolved V genes explain less than half of this, and the remainder is unexplained. V and J calls and clone size are those listed in that table; D and trimming were worked out from the DNA. Present in this sample are about 110,000 clones, almost 90% of which were seen just once. The biggest ten clones account for 2% to 2.5% of the sample. The donors belonged to the validation cohort of over a hundred subjects, which was separate from the 666-subject first cohort. What the research found in general, with its limitations: Subsequent analysis determined that TCRs grouped into clusters in the first cohort also showed a tendency toward co-occurrence across the roughly 130 validation repertoires, and 90% to 95% of cluster scores exceeded 0. Cytomegalovirus status was reported to be diagnosed by the classifier with high specificity and sensitivity in both the original and validation cohorts. Three of the identified cytomegalovirus-associated TCR beta chains were confirmed in vitro to be specific for cytomegalovirus antigens. The study listed 164 TCR beta chains as associated with cytomegalovirus. All 110 or so repertoires were used to score co-occurrence in the validation cohort in a later analysis, because that analysis had no HLA typing for the cohort. The authors suggested that the approach could potentially be generalized to other disease states and immunological phenotypes. Most TCR sequences were observed very rarely across donors, whereas some public TCRs were present in many individuals.

From the germline V gene (reference sequence), CDR1 is LNHNV and CDR2 is YYDKDF. There are 15 amino acids in the CDR3, from cysteine to phenylalanine inclusive. Only CDR3 DNA is held: 45 bases, read in frame from base 1. Relative to germline, V is missing 6 bases and J is missing 1 base, with 5 bases of the junction outside any gene match. Turning to this clone: No cognate antigen has been identified for it. There are no base qualities to consult, and no much larger clone falls within one base.

Input material: PBMCs. This receptor was obtained from a woman younger than 30 in good health and CMV-seronegative. The rearranged segments are TRBV15 and TRBJ2-3; 9 bases in the junction line up with TRBD1. The DNA is as follows: TGTGCCACCAGTCTCCGGGACAGGGGCACAGATACGCAGTATTTT. The translation is CATSLRDRGTDTQYF.